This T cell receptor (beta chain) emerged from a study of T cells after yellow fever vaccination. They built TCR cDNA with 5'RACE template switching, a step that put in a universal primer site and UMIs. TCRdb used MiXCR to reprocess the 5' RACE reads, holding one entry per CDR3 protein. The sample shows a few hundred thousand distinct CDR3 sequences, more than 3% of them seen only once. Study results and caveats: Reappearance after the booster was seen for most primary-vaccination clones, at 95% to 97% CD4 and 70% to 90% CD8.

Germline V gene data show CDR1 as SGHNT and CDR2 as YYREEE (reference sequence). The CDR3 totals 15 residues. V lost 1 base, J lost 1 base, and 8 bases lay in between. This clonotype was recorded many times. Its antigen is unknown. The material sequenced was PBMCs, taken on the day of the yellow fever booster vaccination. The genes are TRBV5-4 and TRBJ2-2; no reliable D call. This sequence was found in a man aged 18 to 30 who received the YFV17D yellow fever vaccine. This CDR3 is CASSLSSQNTGELFF. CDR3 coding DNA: TGTGCCAGCAGCTTGTCGTCCCAGAACACCGGGGAGCTGTTTTTT.